What follows is one T cell receptor beta chain and its context. Its specificity is not known. The data derive from a study of identifying expanded T cells in peripheral blood. Study-wide results and caveats: Differentially abundant clones: around 1.1 between replicates, approximately 15 at roughly 2 weeks, 19 to 20 at four. Across healthy donors, higher total template counts meant significantly greater approximately 2-week count variance.

Sequenced by immunoSEQ multiplex PCR; TCRdb stores in-frame clones only, minus some. This table holds about 94,000 clones, around 90% found once. Healthy donors had no documented immune events, such as infections, while sampled. The junction had 1 base not matched to a gene; V was cut back by 2 bases and J by 4 bases. This CDR3 has 13 amino acids. The germline CDR1 and CDR2 sequences are SGHDN and FVKESK. This TCR came from a person between 18 and 75 years old in good health. This chain joins TRBV14 and TRBJ1-2; 7 bases align to TRBD1. The sequencing input was blood. CDR3 in amino acids: CASSQQGGYGYTF. The CDR3 DNA reads as TGTGCCAGCAGCCAACAGGGGGGCTATGGCTACACCTTC.